A single T cell receptor (beta chain) is shown here with its context. This specimen belongs to a study of blood T cell repertoires in COVID-19. Across the study: T cells, B-cell-depleted T cells, or PBMCs supplied cDNA or gDNA.

CDR1 is MDHEN, CDR2 SYDVKM, per germline. V was cut by 6 bases and J by 2 bases, with 10 bases left in between. There are 13 residues in the CDR3. As originally analysed: Amplification of reference gene primers was used by the study to estimate nucleated cell counts. Profiling relied on immunoSEQ multiplex PCR, and the TCRdb table lists in-frame clones only, not all of them. V, J and clone size derive from that table, while D and trimming were established from the DNA sequence. The profile shows roughly 200,000 clones, 80% to 90% of them singletons. Participant ages covered about 18 to 95 years across 24 US areas. Assignment of participants to cohorts was predicated upon participant-reported clinical history.

This TCR was sampled from a woman aged 40-49 years with acute COVID-19. The sequencing sample was made of PBMCs or T cells enriched from blood (not recorded which). The chain joins TRBV28 to TRBJ2-5; D may be TRBD2 (5 bases). DNA of the CDR3: TGTGCCAGCAGAATGACTACTCAAGAGACCCAGTACTTC. Protein: CASRMTTQETQYF.